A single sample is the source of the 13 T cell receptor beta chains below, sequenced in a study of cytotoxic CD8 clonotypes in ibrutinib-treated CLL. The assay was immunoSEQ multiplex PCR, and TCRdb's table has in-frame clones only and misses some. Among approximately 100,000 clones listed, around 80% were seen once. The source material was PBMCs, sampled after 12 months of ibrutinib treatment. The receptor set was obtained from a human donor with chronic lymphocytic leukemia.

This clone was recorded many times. The CDR3, as DNA: TGTGCCAGCAGTTTAAAGCGTGGGGGGACGCCCCAGCATTTT. The encoded protein is CASSLKRGGTPQHF. The genes are TRBV28 and TRBJ1-5; tentatively, D is TRBD1 (5 bases). The ends were cut back, 2 bases at V and 9 bases at J, with 14 bases in the middle. Germline CDR1 reads MDHEN; CDR2 reads SYDVKM. This CDR3 is built from 14 residues. The whole variable domain, remainder taken from reference TRBV28 and TRBJ1-5, is DVKVTQSSRYLVKRTGEKVFLECVQDMDHENMFWYRQDPGLGLRLIYFSYDVKMKEKGDIPEGYSVSREKKERFSLILESASTNQTSMYLCASSLKRGGTPQHFGDGTRLSIL.

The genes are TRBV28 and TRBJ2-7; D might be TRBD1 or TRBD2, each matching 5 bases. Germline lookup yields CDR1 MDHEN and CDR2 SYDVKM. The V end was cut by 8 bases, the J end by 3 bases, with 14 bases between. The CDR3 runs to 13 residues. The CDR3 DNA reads TGTGCCAGCCGATCAGGGACCCTCTACGAGCAGTACTTC. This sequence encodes CASRSGTLYEQYF.

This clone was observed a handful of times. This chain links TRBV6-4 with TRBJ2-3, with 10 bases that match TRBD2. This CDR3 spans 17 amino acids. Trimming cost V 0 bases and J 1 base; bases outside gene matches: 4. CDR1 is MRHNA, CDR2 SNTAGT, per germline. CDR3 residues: CASSDSGLAGGTDTQYF. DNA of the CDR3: TGTGCCAGCAGTGACTCGGGGCTAGCGGGGGGCACAGATACGCAGTATTTT.

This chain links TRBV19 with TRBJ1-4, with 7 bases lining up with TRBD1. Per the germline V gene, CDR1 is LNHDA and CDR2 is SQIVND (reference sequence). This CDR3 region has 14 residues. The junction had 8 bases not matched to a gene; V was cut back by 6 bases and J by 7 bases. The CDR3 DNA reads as TGTGCCAGTAGGAGCGACAGGGAAAGTGAAAAACTGTTTTTT. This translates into CASRSDRESEKLFF. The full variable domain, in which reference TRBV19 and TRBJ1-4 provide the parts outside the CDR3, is DGGITQSPKYLFRKEGQNVTLSCEQNLNHDAMYWYRQDPGQGLRLIYYSQIVNDFQKGDIAEGYSVSREKKESFPLTVTSAQKNPTAFYLCASRSDRESEKLFFGSGTQLSVL.

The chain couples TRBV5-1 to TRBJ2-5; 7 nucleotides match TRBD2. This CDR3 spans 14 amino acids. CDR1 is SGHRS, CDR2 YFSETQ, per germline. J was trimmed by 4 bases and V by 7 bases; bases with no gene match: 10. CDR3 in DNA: TGCGCCAGCGCATATGTAGGGAGGGGAGAGACCCAGTACTTC. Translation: CASAYVGRGETQYF.

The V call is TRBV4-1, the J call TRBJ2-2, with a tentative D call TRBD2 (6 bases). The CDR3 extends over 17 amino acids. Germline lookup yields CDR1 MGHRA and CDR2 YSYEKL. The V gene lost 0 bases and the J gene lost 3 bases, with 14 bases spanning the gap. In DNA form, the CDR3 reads TGCGCCAGCAGCCAAGATCGGAGGGCCAGGGACACCGGGGAGCTGTTTTTT. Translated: CASSQDRRARDTGELFF.

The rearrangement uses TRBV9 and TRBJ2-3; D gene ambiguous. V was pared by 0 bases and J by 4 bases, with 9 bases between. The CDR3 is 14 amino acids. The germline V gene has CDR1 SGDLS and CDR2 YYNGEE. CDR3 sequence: CASSVADRPDTQYF. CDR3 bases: TGTGCCAGCAGCGTAGCTGATAGGCCAGATACGCAGTATTTT.

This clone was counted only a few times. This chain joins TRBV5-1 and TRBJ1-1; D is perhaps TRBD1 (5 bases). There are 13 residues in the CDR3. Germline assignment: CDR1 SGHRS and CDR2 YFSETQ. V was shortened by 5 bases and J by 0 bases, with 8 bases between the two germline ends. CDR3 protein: CASRLDMNTEAFF. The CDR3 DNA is TGCGCCAGCAGGCTGGACATGAACACTGAAGCTTTCTTT.

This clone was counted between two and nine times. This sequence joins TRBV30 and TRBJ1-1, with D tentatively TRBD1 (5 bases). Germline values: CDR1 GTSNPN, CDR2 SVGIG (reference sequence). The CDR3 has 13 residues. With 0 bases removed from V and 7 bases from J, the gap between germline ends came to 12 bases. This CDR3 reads CAWSVQLGGEAFF. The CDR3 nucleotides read TGTGCCTGGAGTGTACAACTGGGGGGTGAAGCTTTCTTT.

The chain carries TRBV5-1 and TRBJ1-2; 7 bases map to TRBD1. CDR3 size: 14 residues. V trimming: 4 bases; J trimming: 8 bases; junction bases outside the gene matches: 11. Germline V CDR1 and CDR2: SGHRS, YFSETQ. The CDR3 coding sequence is TGCGCCAGCAGCCCGGAGGGGGCCGGTAGGGGCTACACCTTC. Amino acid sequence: CASSPEGAGRGYTF.

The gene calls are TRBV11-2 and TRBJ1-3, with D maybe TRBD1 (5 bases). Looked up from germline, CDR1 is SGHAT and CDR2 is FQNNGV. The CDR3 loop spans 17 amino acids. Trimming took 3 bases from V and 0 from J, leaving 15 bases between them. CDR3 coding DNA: TGTGCCAGCAGCTTCCTCGGGACCCGCAACTCTGGAAACACCATATATTTT. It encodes CASSFLGTRNSGNTIYF.

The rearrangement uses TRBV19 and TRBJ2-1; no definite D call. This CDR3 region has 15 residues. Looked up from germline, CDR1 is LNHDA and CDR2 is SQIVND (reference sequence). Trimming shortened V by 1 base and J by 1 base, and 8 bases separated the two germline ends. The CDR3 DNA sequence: TGTGCCAGTAGTATAGTGCCTCTTTCCTACAATGAGCAGTTCTTC. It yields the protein CASSIVPLSYNEQFF. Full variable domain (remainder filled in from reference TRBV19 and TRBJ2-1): DGGITQSPKYLFRKEGQNVTLSCEQNLNHDAMYWYRQDPGQGLRLIYYSQIVNDFQKGDIAEGYSVSREKKESFPLTVTSAQKNPTAFYLCASSIVPLSYNEQFFGPGTRLTVL.

CDR3 residues: CASKIGDRGQETQYF. The CDR3 bases are TGTGCCAGCAAAATTGGGGACAGGGGACAAGAGACCCAGTACTTC. The chain is built from TRBV9 and TRBJ2-5, with TRBD1 identical over 10 bases. The germline V gene has CDR1 SGDLS and CDR2 YYNGEE. After removal of 6 bases from V and 2 bases from J, the junction contained 7 bases not matched to a gene. The CDR3 is 15 residues long.